What follows describes a single T cell receptor beta chain. Original handling: Amplification from reference gene primers served as the basis for estimated nucleated cell counts. Sequenced by immunoSEQ multiplex PCR; TCRdb stores in-frame clones only, minus some. V, J and clone size derive from that table, while D and trimming were established from the DNA sequence. The repertoire holds about 280,000 clones, with around 85% as singletons. These data come from a study of blood T cell repertoires in COVID-19. This CDR3 has 14 residues. Between the trimmed V and J ends, which lost 2 bases and 7 bases, there was a span of 14 bases. Germline V gene sequence: CDR1 SNHLY, CDR2 FYNNEI.

The J gene is TRBJ1-2, the V gene TRBV2, with D perhaps TRBD1 (6 bases). This TCR came from a woman aged 25 to 39 who had recovered from COVID-19. The sample was peripheral blood. Here the CDR3 DNA reads TGTGCCAGCAGTGAATCAGGGGTGTCGTCTGGCTACACCTTC. Its protein product is CASSESGVSSGYTF. Filled out from reference TRBV2 and TRBJ1-2, the complete variable domain reads EPEVTQTPSHQVTQMGQEVILRCVPISNHLYFYWYRQILGQKVEFLVSFYNNEISEKSEIFDDQFSVERPDGSNFTLKIRSTKLEDSAMYFCASSESGVSSGYTFGSGTRLTVV.